Only one count was recorded for the clone carrying this T cell receptor beta chain. Its antigen is undetermined. This record comes from a study of tissue T cells after allogeneic stem cell transplantation. CDR3 sequences, V/J genes, frequencies and template counts came from survey-depth TCRbeta sequencing. TCRdb keeps only in-frame clones here, not all; method: immunoSEQ multiplex PCR. This sample has fewer than 6,500 clones, with about two thirds found just once. CDR1 SGDLS and CDR2 YYNGEE come from the germline V gene. V shed 0 bases, J shed 2 bases, and the junction held 4 bases outside the gene matches. This CDR3 contains 15 residues. Findings and limits, study-wide: Shared clones across patients were few; motif clustering revealed tissue-specific shared signatures. Tissue-detected TCR repertoire was only partly captured by blood and spleen T cells.

Here the sequenced sample was tissue from the stomach, taken at autopsy. The receptor was derived from a woman between 18 and 55 years old with breast cancer. J is TRBJ2-5 and V is TRBV9; 7 bases are a match to TRBD2. The CDR3 bases are TGTGCCAGCAGCGTAGATCCTAGCGGACAAGAGACCCAGTACTTC. The encoded protein is CASSVDPSGQETQYF.